This TCR beta chain was sequenced during a study of blood T cells in healthy people across ages. General study points: Unknown donor CMV status possibly confounded expanded clonotype changes.

In the case of this clonotype: Antigen unknown.

V was shortened by 1 base and J by 4 bases, with 13 bases between the two germline ends. The CDR3 runs 15 residues. CDR1 is SGHTA and CDR2 is FQGNSA in the germline V gene. Through a sample-barcoded 5' primer and a J-beta primer mix, a second PCR was run for roughly 6 to 11 cycles. From the 5' RACE reads, TCRdb called clonotypes with MiXCR, one entry per CDR3 protein. Of over a million distinct CDR3 sequences in the sample, about 42% were seen once. Material for sequencing was blood. The origin of this receptor is a woman between 18 and 29 years old in good health. The V and J genes are TRBV7-2 and TRBJ1-2; D not certain. CDR3 residues: CASSLETDLLYGYTF. CDR3 nucleotide sequence: TGTGCCAGCAGCTTAGAAACAGACCTACTCTATGGCTACACCTTC. The complete variable domain, with remaining parts taken from reference TRBV7-2 and TRBJ1-2, reads GAGVSQSPSNKVTEKGKDVELRCDPISGHTALYWYRQSLGQGLEFLIYFQGNSAPDKSGLPSDRFSAERTGGSVSTLTIQRTQQEDSAVYLCASSLETDLLYGYTFGSGTRLTVV.